This T cell receptor beta chain comes out of a study of blood T cell repertoires in COVID-19. Method: immunoSEQ multiplex PCR; TCRdb's copy keeps in-frame clones and lacks some. The sample lists fewer than 70,000 clones, 80% to 95% occurring once. The CDR3 is 13 residues long. Deletions cut 4 bases from V and 6 bases from J, with 11 bases between. The germline V gene has CDR1 SGHDT and CDR2 YYEEEE. The receptor comes from a man in his fifties with active COVID-19. Sample: peripheral blood. This rearrangement joins TRBV5-6 to TRBJ2-1, with D perhaps matching TRBD2 (6 bases). The CDR3 here is CASSPTSLNEQFF. The CDR3, as DNA: TGTGCCAGCAGCCCGACTAGTCTCAATGAGCAGTTCTTC.